This paragraph reports one T cell receptor (beta chain). Antigen: not known. The method was immunoSEQ multiplex PCR; TCRdb's version includes in-frame clones alone and lacks a portion of them. The table includes more than 2,000,000 clones, roughly 92% detected once. This record belongs to a study of shared clonotypes between healthy human individuals. General observations from the study: Sharing of clonotypes among donors was expected to vary with sequencing depth.

The sample comprised naive CD4+ T cells sorted from blood. Subset in this sample: CD45RA+ positively selected. The receptor was isolated from a man aged 18-30 years in good health.

The CDR3 here is CASSQEFQPATNEKLFF. CDR3 DNA sequence: TGCGCCAGCAGCCAAGAGTTCCAGCCAGCAACTAATGAAAAACTGTTTTTT. V gene TRBV4-1 combines with J gene TRBJ1-4; D is uncertain. This CDR3 spans 17 amino acids. Germline assignment: CDR1 MGHRA and CDR2 YSYEKL. The V gene lost 0 bases and the J gene lost 0 bases, with 11 bases spanning the gap.